Following are 12 T cell receptor beta chains from one sample sequenced in a study of neurological immune-mediated disorders. Time point indicated: longitudinal time-point 1 (baseline). TCRdb called the 5' RACE reads again in MiXCR, with one record for every CDR3 protein. The sample yields approximately 53,000 distinct CDR3 sequences, less than 12% seen once. Sequencing input: PBMCs. Source of these receptors: a woman in her thirties or forties in good health.

V usage is TRBV12-5 and J usage is TRBJ1-1; D is perhaps TRBD1 (5 bases). The CDR3 length is 21 residues. In germline, CDR1 is LGHNT, CDR2 FRNRAP. The V end was cut by 0 bases, the J end by 0 bases, with 26 bases between. CDR3 bases: TGTGCTAGTGGTTTGGTCCCGGGACTCGCGTTCGGTTCCCCCATGAACACTGAAGCTTTCTTT. Its translation: CASGLVPGLAFGSPMNTEAFF.

Comments on this clonotype: A read error may produce the germline difference seen at one junction end. The chain recombines TRBV6-5 with TRBJ1-2; D not resolved. The CDR3 is 15 residues long. CDR1 MNHEY and CDR2 SVGAGI come from the germline V gene. This chain's CDR3 is CVSSSAGQTIGGYTF. The CDR3 nucleotides are TGTGTCAGCAGTTCCGCCGGGCAGACGATCGGGGGCTACACCTTC.

This clonotype occurred many times. The chain combines TRBV12-3 or TRBV12-4 with TRBJ2-7; the match to TRBD1 covers 9 bases. This CDR3 spans 14 amino acids. The V gene end was trimmed by 5 bases and the J gene end by 4 bases; junction bases not matched to a gene: 6. The CDR3 loop is CASSLPGQGYEQYF. The DNA for the CDR3 is TGTGCCAGCAGTCTCCCGGGACAGGGTTACGAGCAGTACTTC.

The J gene is TRBJ1-2, the V gene TRBV20-1; D not resolved. The germline CDR1 and CDR2 sequences are DFQATT and SNEGSKA (reference sequence). The CDR3 covers 12 residues. Trimming cost V 8 bases and J 11 bases, with 21 bases left between them. The CDR3 nucleotides are TGCAGTACCGAACCAAAAAGGAACGGATACACCTTC. Encoded protein: CSTEPKRNGYTF.

This clonotype was counted at least ten times. The chain links TRBV7-2 to TRBJ2-3; 11 bases line up with TRBD1. The junction had 8 bases not matched to a gene; V was cut back by 8 bases and J by 4 bases. The CDR3 sequence is 15 residues long. Germline CDR1 SGHTA, CDR2 FQGNSA. The CDR3 bases are TGTGCCAGCTCAGGACAGGGGGCGGTATCAGATACGCAGTATTTT. Translated, it gives CASSGQGAVSDTQYF.

This clonotype came up many times. V usage is TRBV6-2 or TRBV6-3 and J usage is TRBJ1-1; no firm D call. The CDR3 covers 12 residues. V was shortened by 0 bases and J by 5 bases, with 4 bases between the two germline ends. Germline lookup yields CDR1 MNHEY and CDR2 SVGEGT. The CDR3 coding sequence is TGTGCCAGCAGTTACTCACGGACTGAAGCTTTCTTT. This gives the protein CASSYSRTEAFF.

This clonotype was detected many times. This chain links TRBV12-3 or TRBV12-4 with TRBJ1-1; D is ambiguous. This CDR3 spans 18 amino acids. Deletions cut 6 bases from V and 3 bases from J, with 26 bases between. The CDR3 region is CASRYQPSGRGRDTEAFF. Here the CDR3 DNA reads TGTGCCAGCAGATATCAACCCTCAGGACGTGGTAGGGACACTGAAGCTTTCTTT.

This clonotype was counted ten times or more. The chain has TRBV5-1 and TRBJ2-5; D ambiguous. Trimming stripped 2 bases from V and 2 bases from J, with 10 bases between. Germline-derived CDR1 and CDR2 are SGHRS and YFSETQ. The CDR3 contains 14 residues. The CDR3 sequence: CASSLAAVQETQYF. CDR3 nucleotide sequence: TGCGCCAGCAGCTTAGCAGCTGTACAAGAGACCCAGTACTTC.

This clonotype was observed at least ten times. Given a much more abundant clone one base away, this may be a read error. The DNA of the CDR3 is TGTACCACCAGTGATCAGCGACAGGGGTACAATGAGCAGTTCTTC. It yields the protein CTTSDQRQGYNEQFF. This chain links TRBV24-1 with TRBJ2-1; 8 bases line up with TRBD1. This CDR3 has 15 amino acids. Germline assignment: CDR1 KGHDR and CDR2 SFDVKD.

The table lists this clonotype with many counts. This rearrangement joins TRBV7-9 to TRBJ1-1; D possibly corresponds to TRBD1 (5 bases). V gave up 1 base and J gave up 1 base, with 10 bases separating them. The CDR3 consists of 15 residues. Germline CDR1 is SEHNR and CDR2 is FQNEAQ (reference sequence). This CDR3 reads CASSLESGRNTEAFF. The CDR3 region has the DNA TGTGCCAGCAGCTTAGAGTCGGGGCGGAACACTGAAGCTTTCTTT.

This clonotype has a count of ten or more. V usage is TRBV11-3 and J usage is TRBJ2-2; 7 nucleotides align to TRBD1. Germline lookup yields CDR1 SGHNT and CDR2 YENEEA. J gave up 4 bases and V 5 bases, and 7 bases lay outside the gene matches. The CDR3 is made up of 15 amino acids. CDR3 loop: CASSPRTGPTGELFF. In nucleotides, the CDR3 is TGTGCCAGCAGCCCGAGGACAGGCCCCACCGGGGAGCTGTTTTTT.

This clonotype has at least ten counts. The chain joins TRBV29-1 to TRBJ2-7, with 7 bases that match TRBD2. CDR1 is SQVTM, CDR2 ANQGSEA, per germline. CDR3 length: 13 residues. V shed 4 bases, J shed 7 bases, and the junction held 10 bases outside the gene matches. CDR3 nucleotides: TGCAGCGTTGTTGGGGGGAGGGGTGGAGAGCAGTACTTC. Protein product: CSVVGGRGGEQYF.